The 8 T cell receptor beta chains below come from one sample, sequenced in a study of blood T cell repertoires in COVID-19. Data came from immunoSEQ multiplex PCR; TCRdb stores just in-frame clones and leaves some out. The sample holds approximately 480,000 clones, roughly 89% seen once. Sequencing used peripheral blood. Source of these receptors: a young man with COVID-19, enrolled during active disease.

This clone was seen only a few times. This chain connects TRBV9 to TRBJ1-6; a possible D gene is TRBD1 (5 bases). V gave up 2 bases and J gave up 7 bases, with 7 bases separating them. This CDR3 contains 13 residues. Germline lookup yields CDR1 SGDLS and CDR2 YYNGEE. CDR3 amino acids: CASSVTGNSPLHF. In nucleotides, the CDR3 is TGTGCCAGCAGCGTTACAGGCAATTCACCCCTCCACTTT.

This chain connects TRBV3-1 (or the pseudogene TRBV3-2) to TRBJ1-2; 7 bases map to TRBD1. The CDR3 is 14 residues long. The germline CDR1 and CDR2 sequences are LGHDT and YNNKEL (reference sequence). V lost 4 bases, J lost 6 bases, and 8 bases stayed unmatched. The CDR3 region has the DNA TGTGCCAGCAGCCTTCTGGAGACAGGGAATGGCTACACCTTC. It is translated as CASSLLETGNGYTF.

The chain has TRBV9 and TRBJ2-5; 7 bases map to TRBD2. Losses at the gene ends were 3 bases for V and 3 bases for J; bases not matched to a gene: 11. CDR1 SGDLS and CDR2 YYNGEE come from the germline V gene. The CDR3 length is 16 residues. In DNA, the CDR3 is TGTGCCAGCAGCGCATCCACCTGGGGGGGGGAAGAGACCCAGTACTTC. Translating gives CASSASTWGGEETQYF.

For the CDR3, the DNA is TGTGCCAGCAGCCAAAGTCGCGTTGTCTCCTACAATGAGCAGTTCTTC. This translates into CASSQSRVVSYNEQFF. This chain links TRBV3-1 (or the pseudogene TRBV3-2) with TRBJ2-1; no firm D call. This CDR3 spans 16 amino acids. Germline lookup yields CDR1 LGHDT and CDR2 YNNKEL (reference sequence). V dropped 2 bases and J dropped 0 bases, with 11 bases sitting between them.

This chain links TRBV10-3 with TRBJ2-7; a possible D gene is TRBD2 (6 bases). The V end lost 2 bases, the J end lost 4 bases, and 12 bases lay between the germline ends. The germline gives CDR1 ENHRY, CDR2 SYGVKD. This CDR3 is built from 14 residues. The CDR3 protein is CAISELPGDYEQYF. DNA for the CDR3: TGTGCCATCAGTGAGCTTCCGGGGGATTACGAGCAGTACTTC.

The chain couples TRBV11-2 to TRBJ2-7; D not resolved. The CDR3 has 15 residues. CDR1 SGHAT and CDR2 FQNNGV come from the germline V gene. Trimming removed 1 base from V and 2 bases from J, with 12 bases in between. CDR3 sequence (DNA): TGTGCCAGCAGCTTAGGAGGTATCCTCCCCTACGAGCAGTACTTC. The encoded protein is CASSLGGILPYEQYF.

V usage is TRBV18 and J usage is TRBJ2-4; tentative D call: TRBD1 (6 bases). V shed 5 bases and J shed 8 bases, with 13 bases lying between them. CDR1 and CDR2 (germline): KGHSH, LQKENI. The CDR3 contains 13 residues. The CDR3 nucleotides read TGTGCCAGCTCAACCATCGAGGGGGACATTCAGTACTTC. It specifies CASSTIEGDIQYF.

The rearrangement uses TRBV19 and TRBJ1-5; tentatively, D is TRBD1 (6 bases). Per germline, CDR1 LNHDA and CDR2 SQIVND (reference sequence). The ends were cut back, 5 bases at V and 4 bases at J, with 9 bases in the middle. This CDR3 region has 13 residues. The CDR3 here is CASSPGQNQPQHF. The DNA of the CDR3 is TGTGCCAGTAGTCCCGGACAGAATCAGCCCCAGCATTTT.